Presented here are 25 T cell receptor beta chains from one specimen sequenced in a study of shared clonotypes between healthy human individuals. Naive-designated CD8 cells lacked CD45RO, were positively enriched for CCR7, and omitted terminally differentiated effector memory CD45RA+ cells. The data were produced by immunoSEQ multiplex PCR, yet TCRdb's version contains in-frame clones alone and is incomplete. The sample includes roughly 2.1 million clones, about 92% of them seen just once. Input material: naive CD8+ T cells from PBMCs. Receptors originate from a man between 18 and 29 years old in good health. Some clones in this sample may be carry-over from other donors' samples.

The chain has TRBV5-4 and TRBJ2-1; unclear D gene. The ends were cut back, 3 bases at V and 8 bases at J, with 9 bases in the middle. Germline CDR1 is SGHNT and CDR2 is YYREEE (reference sequence). The CDR3 extends over 12 amino acids. Here the CDR3 DNA reads TGTGCCAGCAGCTATAACGTTGATGAGCAGTTCTTC. Protein sequence: CASSYNVDEQFF.

J is TRBJ2-6 and V is TRBV7-3, with 7 nucleotides matching TRBD1. This CDR3 spans 17 amino acids. Germline values: CDR1 SGHTA, CDR2 FQGTGA. V gave up 4 bases and J gave up 0 bases; unmatched junction bases: 6. The CDR3 bases are TGTGCCAGCAGCTCGACAGGGAGCACCTCTGGGGCCAACGTCCTGACTTTC. Protein product: CASSSTGSTSGANVLTF.

The chain couples TRBV7-8 to TRBJ1-2; TRBD1 matches at 9 bases. Trimming at V came to 0 bases and at J to 4 bases, leaving 9 bases not matched to a gene. This CDR3 contains 17 residues. Per germline, CDR1 SGHVS and CDR2 FQNEAQ. The CDR3 loop reads CASSLAGTGRVSYGYTF. CDR3 sequence (DNA): TGTGCCAGCAGCTTAGCGGGGACAGGGCGAGTTAGCTATGGCTACACCTTC.

The J gene is TRBJ2-6, the V gene TRBV5-1, with 7 bases lining up with TRBD2. This CDR3 region has 22 residues. V was pared by 4 bases and J by 0 bases, with 22 bases of the junction left unmatched. The germline V gene has CDR1 SGHRS and CDR2 YFSETQ. CDR3 DNA: TGCGCCAGCAGCCTACGAAACCCAACCTTCTCAGCGGGGAGCTCTGGGGCCAACGTCCTGACTTTC. Protein sequence: CASSLRNPTFSAGSSGANVLTF.

The chain links TRBV4-1 to TRBJ2-3; D is undetermined. V was trimmed by 1 base and J by 14 bases, leaving 10 bases between them. CDR1 is MGHRA and CDR2 is YSYEKL in the germline V gene. The CDR3 runs 11 residues. The CDR3 region has the DNA TGCGCCAGCAGCCAAGGGACCCTGGGGTATTTT. Amino acids: CASSQGTLGYF.

The V and J genes are TRBV6-1 and TRBJ1-2, with a weak D call TRBD1 (6 bases). This CDR3 region has 14 residues. V lost 7 bases to trimming and J lost 3 bases, with 15 bases between them. From germline, CDR1 is MNHNS and CDR2 SASEGT. For the CDR3, the DNA is TGTGCCAGCAATGCAGGCAGGGGCTACTATGGCTACACCTTC. Translation: CASNAGRGYYGYTF.

This chain connects TRBV15 to TRBJ1-1; tentative D call: TRBD1 (5 bases). The V end lost 4 bases, the J end lost 5 bases, and 20 bases lay between the germline ends. Germline values: CDR1 LNHNV, CDR2 YYDKDF (reference sequence). The length of the CDR3 is 16 residues. The CDR3 sequence: CATSTSWGEGKTEAFF. The CDR3 region has the DNA TGTGCCACCAGCACCTCATGGGGGGAGGGGAAAACTGAAGCTTTCTTT.

This chain connects TRBV10-3 to TRBJ1-3, with D tentatively TRBD1 (6 bases). CDR3 length: 16 residues. Per the germline V gene, CDR1 is ENHRY and CDR2 is SYGVKD. V was cut by 5 bases and J by 0 bases, with 14 bases left in between. The CDR3 DNA sequence: TGTGCCATCAGTTCAGCGACAGGCCCCTCTGGAAACACCATATATTTT. It specifies CAISSATGPSGNTIYF.

The chain links TRBV4-3 to TRBJ1-3; D gene unclear. The CDR3 is made up of 17 amino acids. Trimming took 0 bases from V and 0 from J, leaving 12 bases between them. Per the germline V gene, CDR1 is LGHNA and CDR2 is YSLEER. For the CDR3, the DNA is TGCGCCAGCAGCCAAGATGAAATTGGAAGCTCTGGAAACACCATATATTTT. Its protein product is CASSQDEIGSSGNTIYF.

The gene calls are TRBV7-8 and TRBJ2-7; TRBD2 agrees at 14 bases. CDR1 and CDR2 (germline): SGHVS, FQNEAQ. The V gene end was trimmed by 5 bases and the J gene end by 5 bases; junction bases not matched to a gene: 17. This CDR3 is built from 19 residues. The CDR3 region has the DNA TGTGCCAGCAGCCCCCGAAAGACCGGGACTAGCGGGAGACTCAACGAGCAGTACTTC. Translated: CASSPRKTGTSGRLNEQYF.

The chain uses TRBV7-2 and TRBJ2-7; 10 bases are shared with TRBD2. Per the germline V gene, CDR1 is SGHTA and CDR2 is FQGNSA. J lost 6 bases, V lost 8 bases, and 7 bases had no gene match. The CDR3 has 13 amino acids. The CDR3 sequence is CASAAGGFGEQYF. The CDR3 bases are TGTGCCAGCGCAGCGGGAGGGTTCGGCGAGCAGTACTTC.

The rearrangement joins TRBV18 to TRBJ1-5; D gene uncertain. There are 13 residues in the CDR3. Germline V lookup: CDR1 KGHSH, CDR2 LQKENI. Trimming took 2 bases from V and 3 from J, leaving 5 bases between them. The CDR3 sequence is CASSPEPNQPQHF. The CDR3 DNA is TGTGCCAGCTCACCAGAACCCAATCAGCCCCAGCATTTT. Together with reference TRBV18 and TRBJ1-5, the CDR3 gives the full variable domain: NAGVMQNPRHLVRRRGQEARLRCSPMKGHSHVYWYRQLPEEGLKFMVYLQKENIIDESGMPKERFSAEFPKEGPSILRIQQVVRGDSAAYFCASSPEPNQPQHFGDGTRLSIL.

This clone occurred once. The chain uses TRBV18 and TRBJ2-5; D could derive from TRBD1 or TRBD2 (5 bases each). From germline, CDR1 is KGHSH and CDR2 LQKENI. Trimming cost V 0 bases and J 0 bases, with 17 bases left between them. The CDR3 totals 18 residues. The CDR3 bases are TGTGCCAGCTCACCACCGGAGAGGGGACGGACGTACCAAGAGACCCAGTACTTC. Translation: CASSPPERGRTYQETQYF.

The rearrangement links TRBV5-4 to TRBJ1-2, with 9 nucleotides matching TRBD1. This CDR3 has 13 residues. V gave up 5 bases and J gave up 1 base; unmatched junction bases: 0. CDR1 and CDR2 (germline): SGHNT, YYREEE (reference sequence). Here the CDR3 DNA reads TGTGCCAGCAGGGGACAGGGTAACTATGGCTACACCTTC. It encodes CASRGQGNYGYTF.

The chain combines TRBV7-9 with TRBJ2-7, with a weak D call TRBD2 (5 bases). The CDR3 covers 16 residues. Trimming removed 4 bases at V and 3 bases at J, with 19 bases between. The germline V gene has CDR1 SEHNR and CDR2 FQNEAQ (reference sequence). The DNA of the CDR3 is TGTGCCAGCAGCTCTCTTCGTGTGAGGGCCGGCTACGAGCAGTACTTC. Translated, it gives CASSSLRVRAGYEQYF.

This chain links TRBV4-1 with TRBJ2-7; D is unresolved. The CDR3 length is 15 residues. V was cut by 1 base and J by 3 bases, with 13 bases left in between. Germline values: CDR1 MGHRA, CDR2 YSYEKL. CDR3 DNA sequence: TGCGCCAGCAGCCAAGCTGACGGGTGGGACTACGAGCAGTACTTC. Its protein product is CASSQADGWDYEQYF.

The chain uses TRBV5-5 and TRBJ2-7; 11 bases line up with TRBD1. The CDR3 covers 14 residues. The junction had 6 bases not matched to a gene; V was cut back by 4 bases and J by 6 bases. Germline values: CDR1 SGHKS, CDR2 YYEKEE (reference sequence). DNA for the CDR3: TGTGCCAGCAGCGTGGACAGGGGGCAGGTCGAGCAGTACTTC. Its translation is CASSVDRGQVEQYF.

This clone was picked up a small number of times. V usage is TRBV30 and J usage is TRBJ1-1; D may be TRBD1 (5 bases). Trimming cost V 4 bases and J 0 bases, with 15 bases left between them. Germline V gene data show CDR1 as GTSNPN and CDR2 as SVGIG (reference sequence). CDR3 length equals 15 residues. This CDR3 reads CAWNGGWTMNTEAFF. The CDR3 DNA sequence: TGTGCCTGGAACGGGGGTTGGACAATGAACACTGAAGCTTTCTTT. Together with reference TRBV30 and TRBJ1-1, the CDR3 gives the full variable domain: SQTIHQWPATLVQPVGSPLSLECTVEGTSNPNLYWYRQAAGRGLQLLFYSVGIGQISSEVPQNLSASRPQDRQFILSSKKLLLSDSGFYLCAWNGGWTMNTEAFFGQGTRLTVV.

This clone came up once. The V call is TRBV4-3, the J call TRBJ2-7; TRBD2 agrees at 7 bases. V lost 0 bases, J lost 6 bases, and 2 bases stayed unmatched. The CDR3 extends over 13 amino acids. Germline V gives CDR1 LGHNA, CDR2 YSLEER. The chain's CDR3 is CASSQDRGVEQYF. CDR3 nucleotides: TGCGCCAGCAGCCAAGATCGGGGGGTCGAGCAGTACTTC.

The chain joins TRBV13 to TRBJ1-1; maybe TRBD1 (6 bases). Looked up from germline, CDR1 is PRHDT and CDR2 is FYEKMQ (reference sequence). This CDR3 is 15 amino acids long. V was cut by 10 bases and J by 4 bases, with 22 bases left in between. CDR3 loop: CAIPGGEGPTTEAFF. CDR3 DNA sequence: TGTGCCATTCCGGGGGGCGAGGGGCCGACCACTGAAGCTTTCTTT.

The chain carries TRBV4-2 and TRBJ2-3, with D unclear. The germline V and J ends were trimmed by 3 bases and 4 bases, with 8 bases remaining between them. The CDR3 has 13 amino acids. In germline, CDR1 is LGHNA, CDR2 YNFKEQ. The DNA for the CDR3 is TGTGCCAGCAGCCAGGAGCTCCCAGATACGCAGTATTTT. This gives the protein CASSQELPDTQYF.

Comments on this clone: The same CDR3 is also encoded by other DNA sequences in this sample. The chain's CDR3 is CASSPRPSSSYEQYF. CDR3 nucleotides: TGTGCCAGTAGTCCCCGGCCTTCAAGCTCCTACGAGCAGTACTTC. V usage is TRBV19 and J usage is TRBJ2-7; no clear D gene. Germline V gives CDR1 LNHDA, CDR2 SQIVND (reference sequence). V shed 5 bases and J shed 0 bases, with 14 bases lying between them. This CDR3 comprises 15 residues.

The chain employs TRBV6-6 and TRBJ2-3, with TRBD1 matching 12 bases. The trim removed 7 bases at V and 4 bases at J, leaving 9 bases unmatched. Germline CDR1 and CDR2: MNHNY and SVGAGI (reference sequence). CDR3 length: 16 residues. The CDR3 coding sequence is TGTGCCAGCATCACTCCGGGACAGGGGGCCTCAGATACGCAGTATTTT. As protein: CASITPGQGASDTQYF.

The chain links TRBV15 to TRBJ1-3, with TRBD1 identical over 10 bases. The germline CDR1 and CDR2 sequences are LNHNV and YYDKDF (reference sequence). Losses at the gene ends were 2 bases for V and 0 bases for J; bases not matched to a gene: 16. The CDR3 consists of 21 residues. For the CDR3, the DNA is TGTGCCACCAGCAGACGATCCGGGACAGGGGAACGATGGGGCTCTGGAAACACCATATATTTT. Translated, it gives CATSRRSGTGERWGSGNTIYF.

The chain combines TRBV27 with TRBJ2-2; TRBD2 might be the D (5 bases). CDR1 is MNHEY and CDR2 is SMNVEV in the germline V gene (reference sequence). The ends were cut back, 3 bases at V and 6 bases at J, with 20 bases in the middle. The CDR3 is made up of 17 amino acids. The CDR3 DNA reads TGTGCCAGCAGTTTTTGGACTGGCCGGCCCTTCCCCGGGGAGCTGTTTTTT. This gives the protein CASSFWTGRPFPGELFF.